This T cell receptor (beta chain) derives from a study of early T cells in non-severe SARS-CoV-2 infection. V was shortened by 9 bases and J by 10 bases, with 27 bases between the two germline ends. CDR3 size: 15 residues. From the 5' RACE reads, TCRdb called clonotypes with MiXCR, one entry per CDR3 protein. The table has some 64,000 distinct CDR3 sequences, about 9% seen once. This material consisted of whole blood, taken at baseline. This TCR derives from an adult who was a healthcare worker with PCR-confirmed SARS-CoV-2 infection or an uninfected control (not recorded which). This chain joins TRBV12-3 or TRBV12-4 and TRBJ1-1; possible D gene TRBD1, 6 bases. CDR3 sequence (DNA): TGTGCCAGTTCTATGGGGGTTCATGGGGGACAAACAGCTTTCTTT. Residues: CASSMGVHGGQTAFF.